This passage covers 25 T cell receptor beta chains from one sample sequenced in a study of blood T cell repertoires in COVID-19. Assay used: immunoSEQ multiplex PCR; TCRdb lists only in-frame clones, some missing. Counted here are 210,000 or so clones, about 90% occurring once; the ten biggest clones make up around 1.2%. The sequenced material came from peripheral blood. These receptors all stem from a man aged 30 to 45 with acute or convalescent COVID-19.

This clone was counted a single time. The gene calls are TRBV5-6 and TRBJ1-1; the D is unclear. Trimming stripped 4 bases from V and 4 bases from J, with 14 bases between. Germline V CDR1 and CDR2: SGHDT, YYEEEE. This CDR3 has 14 amino acids. The CDR3: CASSDSGRTTEAFF. For the CDR3, the DNA is TGTGCCAGCAGCGATTCCGGGAGAACCACTGAAGCTTTCTTT.

The J gene is TRBJ1-1, the V gene TRBV19; 7 bases align to TRBD1. Germline V CDR1 and CDR2: LNHDA, SQIVND (reference sequence). CDR3 size: 14 residues. V dropped 5 bases and J dropped 0; count of bases not matched to a gene: 3. CDR3 amino acids: CASSGTVMNTEAFF. Here the CDR3 DNA reads TGTGCCAGTAGTGGGACAGTCATGAACACTGAAGCTTTCTTT.

The chain recombines TRBV12-3 or TRBV12-4 with TRBJ1-1; no reliable D call. Trimming removed 3 bases at V and 8 bases at J, with 13 bases between. The CDR3 sequence is 13 residues long. Here the CDR3 reads CASSLYLGQEAFF. Written as DNA, the CDR3 is TGTGCCAGCAGTTTGTATTTGGGCCAGGAAGCTTTCTTT.

This rearrangement joins TRBV13 to TRBJ1-3, with 9 bases that match TRBD1. Germline CDR1 and CDR2: PRHDT and FYEKMQ (reference sequence). J was trimmed by 0 bases and V by 2 bases; bases with no gene match: 8. The CDR3 runs to 18 residues. CDR3 bases: TGTGCCAGCAGCTTATTCACCGGGACAGGGCCCTCTGGAAACACCATATATTTT. It translates to CASSLFTGTGPSGNTIYF.

Concerning this clone: Other DNA sequences in this sample translate to the same CDR3. The chain links TRBV7-2 to TRBJ2-7; 7 bases fit TRBD2. J was trimmed by 4 bases and V by 3 bases; bases with no gene match: 3. Per the germline V gene, CDR1 is SGHTA and CDR2 is FQGNSA. The CDR3 extends over 13 amino acids. The CDR3 is CASSFGGSYEQYF. In DNA, the CDR3 is TGTGCCAGCAGCTTCGGCGGGAGTTACGAGCAGTACTTC.

V gene TRBV27 combines with J gene TRBJ2-7; possible D gene TRBD2, 6 bases. The CDR3 has 15 amino acids. Trimming took off 3 bases at V and 2 bases at J, with 14 bases between the two ends. Germline V gives CDR1 MNHEY, CDR2 SMNVEV (reference sequence). The CDR3 region is CASSLLSGVAYEQYF. The DNA of the CDR3 is TGTGCCAGCAGTTTGTTATCGGGAGTGGCCTACGAGCAGTACTTC.

In DNA form, the CDR3 reads TGCAGCGTTGAAGATGCGTCCAATGGCTACACCTTC. Residues: CSVEDASNGYTF. The V call is TRBV29-1, the J call TRBJ1-2; D is uncertain. The V and J ends lost 0 bases and 6 bases respectively, with 8 bases between them. The CDR3 runs 12 residues. CDR1 and CDR2 from the germline V gene are SQVTM and ANQGSEA.

This sequence joins TRBV7-8 and TRBJ2-1; 8 nucleotides agree with TRBD2. The CDR3 totals 16 residues. In germline, CDR1 is SGHVS, CDR2 FQNEAQ. Germline trimming cut 4 bases from V and 0 bases from J; bases unmatched to any gene: 5. CDR3 sequence (DNA): TGTGCCAGCAGCTCTAGCGGGCGCAGCTCCTACAATGAGCAGTTCTTC. The encoded protein is CASSSSGRSSYNEQFF.

The chain recombines TRBV4-1 with TRBJ2-1; D ambiguous. Germline lookup yields CDR1 MGHRA and CDR2 YSYEKL. Deletions cut 9 bases from V and 6 bases from J, with 15 bases between. The CDR3 runs 13 residues. The CDR3 nucleotides read TGCGCCAGGATCGAGACACACTTCAATGAGCAGTTCTTC. Translation: CARIETHFNEQFF.

The V gene is TRBV9, the J gene TRBJ2-3; 10 nucleotides line up with TRBD2. CDR1 and CDR2 (germline): SGDLS, YYNGEE. J gave up 3 bases and V 0 bases, and 7 bases lay outside the gene matches. This CDR3 spans 17 amino acids. Written as DNA, the CDR3 is TGTGCCAGCAGCGTAGACGTCGGGACTAGCGTTACAGATACGCAGTATTTT. Translation: CASSVDVGTSVTDTQYF. The full variable domain, completed using reference TRBV9 and TRBJ2-3, is DSGVTQTPKHLITATGQRVTLRCSPRSGDLSVYWYQQSLDQGLQFLIQYYNGEERAKGNILERFSAQQFPDLHSELNLSSLELGDSALYFCASSVDVGTSVTDTQYFGPGTRLTVL.

The chain recombines TRBV27 with TRBJ1-2; 10 bases map to TRBD1. The germline V gene has CDR1 MNHEY and CDR2 SMNVEV (reference sequence). With V trimmed by 4 bases and J by 7 bases, 9 bases remained unmatched. The CDR3 sequence is 15 residues long. CDR3 DNA: TGTGCCAGCAGTTCCCCGGGACAGGGGTTAGGTGGCTACACCTTC. It specifies CASSSPGQGLGGYTF.

This chain uses TRBV11-2 with TRBJ1-5; TRBD1 matches at 8 bases. V gave up 4 bases and J gave up 7 bases; unmatched junction bases: 3. The length of the CDR3 is 13 residues. Per germline, CDR1 SGHAT and CDR2 FQNNGV. The CDR3 protein is CASSSDRAQPQHF. DNA of the CDR3: TGTGCCAGCAGCTCGGACAGGGCGCAGCCCCAGCATTTT.

This clone was seen more than once but under ten times. The V and J genes are TRBV3-1 (or the pseudogene TRBV3-2) and TRBJ2-5; a possible D gene is TRBD2 (6 bases). V lost 5 bases and J 7 bases, leaving 11 bases between the germline ends. The CDR3 has 12 amino acids. Germline CDR1 LGHDT, CDR2 YNNKEL (reference sequence). CDR3 nucleotide sequence: TGTGCCAGCAGCACGCGGGGTGGGACCCAGTACTTC. It encodes CASSTRGGTQYF.

The V call is TRBV5-6, the J call TRBJ1-5; the D gene is possibly TRBD1 (6 bases). Germline V gives CDR1 SGHDT, CDR2 YYEEEE. The germline V and J ends were trimmed by 2 bases and 7 bases, with 13 bases remaining between them. The CDR3 extends over 14 amino acids. CDR3 loop: CASSFGQTRQPQHF. The CDR3 DNA reads as TGTGCCAGCAGCTTCGGACAGACGAGACAGCCCCAGCATTTT.

The chain joins TRBV14 to TRBJ2-1; tentatively, D is TRBD2 (6 bases). CDR3 length equals 16 residues. CDR1 SGHDN and CDR2 FVKESK come from the germline V gene. Trimming took 1 base from V and 1 from J, leaving 11 bases between them. CDR3 in amino acids: CASSQAAGRSYNEQFF. Written as DNA, the CDR3 is TGTGCCAGCAGCCAAGCGGCAGGGAGGTCCTACAATGAGCAGTTCTTC.

This clone was observed a single time. CDR3 DNA: TGTGCCAGCAGTTTTGAGGCAGGGCTAAGGGGCTACACCTTC. This sequence encodes CASSFEAGLRGYTF. The chain combines TRBV28 with TRBJ1-2; D might be TRBD1 (5 bases). CDR3 size: 14 residues. CDR1 and CDR2 from the germline V gene are MDHEN and SYDVKM. Trimming shortened V by 3 bases and J by 8 bases, and 16 bases separated the two germline ends.

The chain links TRBV7-9 to TRBJ2-1; TRBD2 aligns across 9 bases. Germline CDR1 reads SEHNR; CDR2 reads FQNEAQ (reference sequence). CDR3 size: 16 residues. V lost 10 bases, J lost 0 bases, and 10 bases stayed unmatched. CDR3 loop: CAMGPISGGSYNEQFF. As DNA, the CDR3 is TGTGCCATGGGACCCATTAGCGGGGGCTCCTACAATGAGCAGTTCTTC.

The V gene is TRBV14, the J gene TRBJ2-1; unclear D gene. The germline V gene has CDR1 SGHDN and CDR2 FVKESK. The CDR3 extends over 11 amino acids. V lost 4 bases, J lost 9 bases, and 7 bases lay in between. CDR3 nucleotide sequence: TGTGCCAGCAGCCGGGCCCGTGAGCAGTTCTTC. Its protein product is CASSRAREQFF.

This chain connects TRBV5-1 to TRBJ2-5; TRBD2 matches 8 bases. The CDR3 totals 13 residues. V lost 4 bases to trimming and J lost 3 bases; unmatched junction nucleotides: 2. Germline values: CDR1 SGHRS, CDR2 YFSETQ. CDR3 bases: TGCGCCAGCAGCCCGGGGGGGAAAGAGACCCAGTACTTC. Translated, it gives CASSPGGKETQYF.

The DNA for the CDR3 is TGTGCCAGCAGTAGCGGGGGCTCTGGGGCCAACGTCCTGACTTTC. This translates into CASSSGGSGANVLTF. This rearrangement joins TRBV6-5 to TRBJ2-6, with 8 positions matching TRBD2. Germline assignment: CDR1 MNHEY and CDR2 SVGAGI. Unmatched junction bases numbered 0, after V lost 5 bases and J lost 0 bases. CDR3 length: 15 amino acids.

The V and J genes are TRBV7-9 and TRBJ1-6; no definite D call. Between the trimmed V and J ends, which lost 1 base and 7 bases, there was a span of 5 bases. The CDR3 covers 13 residues. Germline CDR1 SEHNR, CDR2 FQNEAQ (reference sequence). The CDR3 sequence is CASSLGRNSPLHF. The CDR3 DNA follows: TGTGCCAGCAGCTTAGGGAGGAATTCACCCCTCCACTTT.

This clone was recorded once. This rearrangement joins TRBV28 to TRBJ1-4; perhaps TRBD1 as D (6 bases). Trimming took off 5 bases at V and 3 bases at J, with 13 bases between the two ends. Germline CDR1 reads MDHEN; CDR2 reads SYDVKM. This CDR3 region has 15 residues. The CDR3 nucleotides read TGTGCCAGCAGTCCCCCCCGACAGGCTAATGAAAAACTGTTTTTT. Encoded protein: CASSPPRQANEKLFF.

This chain connects TRBV11-2 to TRBJ2-5; D unclear. Germline CDR1 reads SGHAT; CDR2 reads FQNNGV. CDR3 length equals 15 residues. V was clipped by 2 bases and J by 2 bases, with 12 bases between them. CDR3 protein: CASSLTESYQETQYF. The CDR3 region has the DNA TGTGCCAGCAGCTTAACTGAAAGTTATCAAGAGACCCAGTACTTC.

As for this clone: A junction end diverges from the germline sequence, so it may reflect a read error. The CDR3: CASDETASQGTQYF. The DNA for the CDR3 is TGTGCCAGCGACGAAACAGCATCCCAAGGGACCCAGTACTTC. This chain links TRBV5-8 with TRBJ2-5, with no clear D. The CDR3 runs to 14 residues. From germline, CDR1 is SGHTS and CDR2 YDEGEE.

This chain uses TRBV5-6 with TRBJ2-7; a possible D gene is TRBD1 (5 bases). The CDR3 sequence is 14 residues long. The V end lost 6 bases, the J end lost 7 bases, and 20 bases lay between the germline ends. Germline CDR1 and CDR2: SGHDT and YYEEEE. CDR3 bases: TGTGCCAGCACCGCGACTGTGGGGCTAGGAGAGCAGTACTTC. Translating it yields CASTATVGLGEQYF.